The T cell receptor (beta chain) described here comes from a study of blood T cells in healthy people across ages. Regarding the study as a whole: Higher diversity, along with more naive CD4+ cells, distinguished long-lived donors from aged donors.

Germline CDR1 and CDR2: MGHDK and SYGVNS. CDR3 length: 15 amino acids. J lost 4 bases, V lost 4 bases, and 5 bases had no gene match. A remark on this clonotype: Its antigen remains unknown.

Primers used in a second PCR of roughly 7 to 12 cycles were a sample-barcoded 5' primer and a J-beta primer mix. TCRdb processed the 5' RACE reads anew with MiXCR; each CDR3 protein has one entry. The repertoire holds over 1,500,000 distinct CDR3 sequences, with around half as singletons. The sample was blood. The V call is TRBV25-1, the J call TRBJ2-3; 10 nucleotides agree with TRBD2. The sequence came from a woman in her thirties or forties in good health. In DNA, the CDR3 is TGTGCCAGCAGTGCATTCAGCGGGGGGGCAGATACGCAGTATTTT. Protein: CASSAFSGGADTQYF.